The entry that follows covers one TCR beta chain sequence. As yet, its antigen is unknown. The entry originates in a study of shared clonotypes between healthy human individuals. Points from the study as a whole: What rarefaction showed was incomplete sorted-subset sequencing despite large depth.

Investigators spread the genomic DNA of each subset evenly over several immunoSEQ plates. Some 27,000 T cell genomes, or approximately 0.2 ug DNA, went into the sorted-subset replicate PCRs. Assay used: immunoSEQ multiplex PCR; TCRdb lists only in-frame clones, some missing. The table shows fewer than 1.8 million clones, with approximately 98.5% occurring only once. Germline V CDR1 and CDR2: SGHTA, FQGTGA. The germline V and J ends were trimmed by 5 bases and 2 bases, with 11 bases remaining between them. This CDR3 contains 14 residues. This receptor was identified in a man aged 30 to 45 in good health. The V call is TRBV7-3, the J call TRBJ2-3; D is possibly TRBD1 (6 bases). Specimen: naive CD4+ T cells sorted from blood. Regarding subset: CD45RA+ positively selected. The CDR3 region is CASSATGPTDTQYF. DNA of the CDR3: TGTGCCAGCAGCGCAACAGGGCCCACAGATACGCAGTATTTT.